These T cell receptor beta chains were read from a single sample in a study of OX40 agonist ivuxolimab in advanced cancers. This table comes from immunoSEQ multiplex PCR, and its TCRdb copy is limited to in-frame clones, with some not included. The sample includes approximately 69,000 clones, approximately 86% of them seen just once. This specimen was CD4+ or CD8+ T cells sorted from blood, taken in a trial of the OX40 agonist ivuxolimab. The receptor source for this set is an adult with an advanced solid tumor such as melanoma, head and neck, liver or kidney cancer. Both conserved end residues are part of each CDR3. A D gene is named only where the DNA matches it firmly. Clone size is given for some rows only: seen once, a few or many times, or a class if the clone is expanded.

TRBV10-3	TRBD2	TRBJ2-1	.	TGTGCCATCAGTGAGTCGGGTCTAGCGGGCAGCTCCTACAATGAGCAGTTCTTC	CAISESGLAGSSYNEQFF
TRBV5-1	.	TRBJ1-4	.	TGCGCCAGCAGCCGGGACACCAATGAAAAACTGTTTTTT	CASSRDTNEKLFF
TRBV6-5	.	TRBJ1-1	.	TGTGCCAGCAGTTTAGACGGGAACACTGAAGCTTTCTTT	CASSLDGNTEAFF
TRBV7-9	.	TRBJ1-1	.	TGTGCCAGCAGCCTTAGGTGGGGGGTAGAGAACACTGAAGCTTTCTTT	CASSLRWGVENTEAFF
TRBV7-2	TRBD2	TRBJ2-5	.	TGTGCCAGCAGCTTAACTGGGCGGGAGGCCCAGTACTTC	CASSLTGREAQYF
TRBV6-6	.	TRBJ2-7	.	TGTGCCAGCAGCCCCGCGGGGGAGCAGTACTTC	CASSPAGEQYF
TRBV6-6	.	TRBJ2-1	.	TGTGCCAGCAGTTACGAGAACCTCTACAATGAGCAGTTCTTC	CASSYENLYNEQFF
TRBV30	.	TRBJ2-4	.	TGTGCCTGGGGAAACCGGGGTCTAGCCAAAAACATTCAGTACTTC	CAWGNRGLAKNIQYF
TRBV5-4	TRBD2	TRBJ2-7	.	TGTGCCAGCAGCGCCGGACTAGCGGGGGATCCCTACGAGCAGTACTTC	CASSAGLAGDPYEQYF
TRBV27	.	TRBJ2-1	.	TGTGCGAGCAGGCTATACAATGAGCAGTTCTTC	CASRLYNEQFF
TRBV11-3	.	TRBJ2-7	.	TGTGCCAGCAGGGGCCCCCCCTCCTACGAGCAGTACTTC	CASRGPPSYEQYF
TRBV5-4	.	TRBJ2-7	.	TGTGCCAGCAGCTTGGTGGGCTCCTACGAGCAGTACTTC	CASSLVGSYEQYF
TRBV18	TRBD1	TRBJ2-5	.	TGTGCCAGCTCACCCAACTTGGGACAGGCAGGGTGGACCCAGTACTTC	CASSPNLGQAGWTQYF
TRBV9	.	TRBJ2-7	.	TGTGCCAGCAGCGTAGGTCCAGGGGACCACGAGCAGTACTTC	CASSVGPGDHEQYF
TRBV30	.	TRBJ1-3	.	TGTGCCTGGAACTCCGCATGGGGGGATGGAAACACCATATATTTT	CAWNSAWGDGNTIYF
TRBV27	TRBD1	TRBJ1-5	.	TGTGCCAGCAGTTTTGACAGGGAAGGGGAACCCCAGCATTTT	CASSFDREGEPQHF
TRBV6-5	.	TRBJ1-1	.	TGTGCCAGCAGTTACCGGGCGGTGGCAGGGGTTGATCGAGCTTTCTTT	CASSYRAVAGVDRAFF
TRBV6-5	.	TRBJ1-2	.	TGTGCCAGCAGTTACGCACCGGGGGCTAACTATGGCTACACCTTC	CASSYAPGANYGYTF
TRBV29-1	.	TRBJ2-5	few	TGCAGCGGATCCGGAGGCCGAGAGACCCAGTACTTC	CSGSGGRETQYF
TRBV29-1	TRBD1	TRBJ1-1	.	TGCAGCGCTCGACAGGGGGCGCGGTGGACTGAAGCTTTCTTT	CSARQGARWTEAFF
TRBV5-1	TRBD1	TRBJ2-7	.	TGCGCCAGCAGCTTGGGCCCGACAGGGATTGGCAACGAGCAGTACTTC	CASSLGPTGIGNEQYF
TRBV19	TRBD2	TRBJ2-1	.	TGTGCCAGTAGTATCGCGACTAGCGGATACAATGAGCAGTTCTTC	CASSIATSGYNEQFF
TRBV5-1	.	TRBJ2-1	.	TGCGCCAGCAGCTTATACAATGAGCAGTTCTTC	CASSLYNEQFF
TRBV9	.	TRBJ2-1	.	TGTGCCAGCAGCGCTGCAATGGGGCTGAACAATGAGCAGTTCTTC	CASSAAMGLNNEQFF